Reported below is one T cell receptor beta chain. The antigen is unknown. CDR1 and CDR2 (germline): MDHEN, SYDVKM. Between the trimmed V and J ends, which lost 5 bases and 3 bases, there was a span of 7 bases. CDR3 length equals 12 residues. Likely unrecorded immune exposures existed in these nominally healthy donors. This sample stems from a study of cytomegalovirus exposure and HLA in healthy donors. Study-level points and caveats: A prior analysis recorded that most TCR beta V segments were productive about 87% or about 30% of the time. With later analysis, a missense DCLRE1C variant became linked to TCR beta V- and J-gene trimming. Both high specificity and high sensitivity reportedly marked the classifier's diagnosis of cytomegalovirus status.

A multiplex PCR was run with 60 Vbeta primers and 13 Jbeta primers. Clones were sequenced by immunoSEQ multiplex PCR, and TCRdb holds only the in-frame ones, with some missing. The sample consists of under 150,000 clones, roughly 80% of them appearing once. The clonotype originates from a boy younger than 18 in good health and CMV-seronegative. What was sequenced was PBMCs. The chain has TRBV28 and TRBJ1-1; tentatively, D is TRBD1 (6 bases). CDR3 nucleotide sequence: TGTGCCAGCAGTACAGGGTACACTGAAGCTTTCTTT. It yields the protein CASSTGYTEAFF.